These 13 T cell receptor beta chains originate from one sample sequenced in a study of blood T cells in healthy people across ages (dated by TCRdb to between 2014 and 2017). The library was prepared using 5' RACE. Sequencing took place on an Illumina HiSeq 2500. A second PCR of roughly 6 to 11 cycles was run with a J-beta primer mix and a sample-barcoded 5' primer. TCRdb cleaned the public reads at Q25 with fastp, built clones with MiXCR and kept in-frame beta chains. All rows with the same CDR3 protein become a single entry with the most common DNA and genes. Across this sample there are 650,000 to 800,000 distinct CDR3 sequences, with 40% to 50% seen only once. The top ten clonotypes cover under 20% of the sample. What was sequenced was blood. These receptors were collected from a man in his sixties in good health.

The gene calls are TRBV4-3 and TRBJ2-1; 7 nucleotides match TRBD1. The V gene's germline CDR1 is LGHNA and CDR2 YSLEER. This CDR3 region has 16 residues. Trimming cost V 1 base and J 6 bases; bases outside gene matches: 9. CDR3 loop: CASSQADRDAGNEQFF. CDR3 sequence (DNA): TGCGCCAGCAGCCAAGCTGACAGGGACGCTGGCAATGAGCAGTTCTTC.

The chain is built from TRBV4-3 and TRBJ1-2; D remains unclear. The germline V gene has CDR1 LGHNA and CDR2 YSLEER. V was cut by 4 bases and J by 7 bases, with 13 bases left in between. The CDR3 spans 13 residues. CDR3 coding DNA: TGCGCCAGCAGCCTTGGACGGAGCAGTGGCTACACCTTC. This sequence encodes CASSLGRSSGYTF.

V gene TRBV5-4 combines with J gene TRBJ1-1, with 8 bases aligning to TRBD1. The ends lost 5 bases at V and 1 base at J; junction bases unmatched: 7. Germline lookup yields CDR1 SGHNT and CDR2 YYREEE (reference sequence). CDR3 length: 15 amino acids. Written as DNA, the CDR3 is TGTGCCAGCAGACATAGGGACAGGACGAACACTGAAGCTTTCTTT. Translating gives CASRHRDRTNTEAFF.

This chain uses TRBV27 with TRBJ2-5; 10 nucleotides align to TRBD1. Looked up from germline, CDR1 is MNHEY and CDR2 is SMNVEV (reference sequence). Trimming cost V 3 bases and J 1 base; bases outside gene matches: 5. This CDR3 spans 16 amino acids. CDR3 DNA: TGTGCCAGCAGTTTCCGACAGGGGGCGCGCCAAGAGACCCAGTACTTC. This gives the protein CASSFRQGARQETQYF.

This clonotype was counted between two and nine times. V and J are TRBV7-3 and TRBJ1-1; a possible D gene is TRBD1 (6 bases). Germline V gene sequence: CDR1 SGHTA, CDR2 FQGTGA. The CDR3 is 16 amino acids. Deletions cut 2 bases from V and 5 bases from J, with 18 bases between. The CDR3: CASSLGDKGLGTEAFF. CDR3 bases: TGTGCCAGCAGCTTAGGGGACAAGGGGCTCGGGACTGAAGCTTTCTTT.

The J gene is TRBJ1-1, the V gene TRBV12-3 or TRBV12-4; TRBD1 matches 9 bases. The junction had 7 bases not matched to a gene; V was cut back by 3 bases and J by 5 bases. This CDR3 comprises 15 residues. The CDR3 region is CASSLGDRGGTEAFF. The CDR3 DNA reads TGTGCCAGCAGTTTGGGTGACAGGGGGGGGACTGAAGCTTTCTTT.

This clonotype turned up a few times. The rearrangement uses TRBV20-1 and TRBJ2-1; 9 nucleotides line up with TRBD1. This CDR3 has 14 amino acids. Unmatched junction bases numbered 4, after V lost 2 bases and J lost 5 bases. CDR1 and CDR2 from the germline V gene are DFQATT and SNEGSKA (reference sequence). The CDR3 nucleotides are TGCAGTGCTAGATGGGGACAGGGAGACAATGAGCAGTTCTTC. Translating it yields CSARWGQGDNEQFF.

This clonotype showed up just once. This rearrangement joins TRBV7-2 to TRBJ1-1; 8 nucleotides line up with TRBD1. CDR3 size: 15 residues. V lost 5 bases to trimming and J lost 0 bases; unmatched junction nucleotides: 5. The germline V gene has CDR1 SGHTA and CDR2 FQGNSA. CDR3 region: CASSVGQGMNTEAFF. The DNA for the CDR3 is TGTGCCAGCAGCGTAGGACAGGGAATGAACACTGAAGCTTTCTTT.

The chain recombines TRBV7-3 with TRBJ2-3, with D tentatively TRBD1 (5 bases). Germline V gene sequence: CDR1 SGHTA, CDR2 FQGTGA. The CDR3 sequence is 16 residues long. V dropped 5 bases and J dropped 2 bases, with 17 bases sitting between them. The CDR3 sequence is CASSPMGRAPTDTQYF. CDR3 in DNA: TGTGCCAGCAGCCCTATGGGCAGGGCCCCCACAGATACGCAGTATTTT.

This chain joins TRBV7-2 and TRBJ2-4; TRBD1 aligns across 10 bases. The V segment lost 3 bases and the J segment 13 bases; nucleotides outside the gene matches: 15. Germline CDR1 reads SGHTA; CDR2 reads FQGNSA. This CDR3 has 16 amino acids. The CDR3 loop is CASSFRTGGLLSEQYF. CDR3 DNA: TGTGCCAGCAGCTTTCGGACAGGGGGTCTCCTTAGTGAGCAGTACTTC.

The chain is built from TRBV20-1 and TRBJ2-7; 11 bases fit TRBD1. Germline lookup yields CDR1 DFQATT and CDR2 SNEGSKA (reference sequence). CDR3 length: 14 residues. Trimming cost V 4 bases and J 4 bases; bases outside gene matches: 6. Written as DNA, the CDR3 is TGCAGTGCTATTGCCGGGACAGGGGGTTACGAGCAGTACTTC. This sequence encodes CSAIAGTGGYEQYF.

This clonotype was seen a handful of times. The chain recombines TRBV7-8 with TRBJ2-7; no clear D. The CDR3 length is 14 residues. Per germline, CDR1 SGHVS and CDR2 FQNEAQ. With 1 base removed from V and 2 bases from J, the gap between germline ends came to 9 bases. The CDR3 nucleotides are TGTGCCAGCAGCTTAGAAGGCACCACCTACGAGCAGTACTTC. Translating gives CASSLEGTTYEQYF.

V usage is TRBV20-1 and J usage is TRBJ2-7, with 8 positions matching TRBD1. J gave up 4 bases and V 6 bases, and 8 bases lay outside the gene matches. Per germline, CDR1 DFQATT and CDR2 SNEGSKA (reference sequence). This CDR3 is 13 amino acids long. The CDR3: CSATTGESYEQYF. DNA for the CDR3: TGCAGTGCCACGACAGGGGAATCGTACGAGCAGTACTTC.